Listed below are T cell receptor beta chains from one sample, sequenced in a study of shared clonotypes between healthy human individuals. Measured with immunoSEQ multiplex PCR; TCRdb has only the in-frame clones, and not every one. Of approximately 500,000 clones listed, 90% to 96% are singletons. The specimen was naive CD4+ T cells sorted from blood. The source is a woman younger than 45 in good health. Each CDR3 is given with its conserved first and last residue. A D gene is named only where the DNA matches it firmly. Size is stated for part of the rows, as once, few or many counts, or as a class when the clone is expanded.

size | D | length | J | V | CDR3 | DNA
. | . | 15 | TRBJ2-1 | TRBV28 | CASSSTFSSYNEQFF | TGTGCCAGCAGCTCGACATTCAGCTCCTACAATGAGCAGTTCTTC
. | TRBD1 | 17 | TRBJ1-1 | TRBV19 | CASSIAAGGSWNTEAFF | TGTGCCAGTAGTATAGCGGCAGGGGGCTCATGGAACACTGAAGCTTTCTTT
few | . | 14 | TRBJ1-5 | TRBV19 | CASSITGGNQPQHF | TGTGCCAGTAGTATCACTGGGGGCAATCAGCCCCAGCATTTT
. | TRBD1 | 14 | TRBJ1-4 | TRBV18 | CASSPRDSDEKLFF | TGTGCCAGCTCACCCCGGGACAGTGATGAAAAACTGTTTTTT
once | . | 15 | TRBJ1-1 | TRBV9 | CASSVSVWANTEAFF | TGTGCCAGCAGCGTATCTGTCTGGGCGAACACTGAAGCTTTCTTT
. | . | 14 | TRBJ1-3 | TRBV6-5 | CASSFAPSGNTIYF | TGTGCCAGCAGTTTCGCACCCTCTGGAAACACCATATATTTT
. | TRBD2 | 14 | TRBJ2-7 | TRBV18 | CASSPGGGHYEQYF | TGTGCCAGCTCACCGGGCGGGGGTCACTACGAGCAGTACTTC
. | TRBD1 | 14 | TRBJ1-5 | TRBV2 | CASSEQGADQPQHF | TGTGCCAGCAGTGAGCAGGGGGCTGATCAGCCCCAGCATTTT
once | . | 16 | TRBJ2-1 | TRBV2 | CASIFRVDTTYNEQFF | TGTGCCAGCATATTTCGCGTCGACACCACCTACAATGAGCAGTTCTTC
. | . | 11 | TRBJ2-7 | TRBV27 | CASSHRGEQYF | TGTGCCAGCAGCCACAGAGGCGAGCAGTACTTC
. | . | 13 | TRBJ1-1 | TRBV2 | CASSEWRAPEAFF | TGTGCCAGCAGTGAATGGAGGGCCCCTGAAGCTTTCTTT
. | TRBD2 | 14 | TRBJ2-3 | TRBV5-4 | CASRGTSSTDTQYF | TGTGCCAGCAGGGGGACTAGCAGCACAGATACGCAGTATTTT
. | . | 15 | TRBJ2-3 | TRBV6-1 | CASSVAGTHTDTQYF | TGTGCCAGCAGTGTTGCGGGGACCCACACAGATACGCAGTATTTT
. | . | 13 | TRBJ1-1 | TRBV5-1 | CASTISSNTEAFF | TGCGCCAGCACCATATCCTCGAACACTGAAGCTTTCTTT
. | . | 15 | TRBJ2-5 | TRBV18 | CASSMGRTPLETQYF | TGTGCCAGCTCAATGGGCCGAACCCCCTTAGAGACCCAGTACTTC
. | TRBD2 | 17 | TRBJ2-1 | TRBV7-3 | CASSSPRLAGGGNEQFF | TGTGCCAGCAGCTCCCCTAGGCTAGCGGGAGGTGGGAATGAGCAGTTCTTC
. | . | 13 | TRBJ1-1 | TRBV6-5 | CASSYVENTEAFF | TGTGCCAGCAGTTATGTGGAAAACACTGAAGCTTTCTTT
. | . | 15 | TRBJ2-2 | TRBV10-2 | CASSVGYINTGELFF | TGCGCCAGCAGTGTCGGGTACATTAACACCGGGGAGCTGTTTTTT
. | TRBD1 | 14 | TRBJ1-5 | TRBV5-3 | CARSLDRGWQPQHF | TGTGCCAGAAGCTTGGACAGGGGCTGGCAGCCCCAGCATTTT
. | TRBD1 | 13 | TRBJ1-1 | TRBV6-4 | CASSPGTAVEAFF | TGTGCCAGCAGCCCAGGGACAGCAGTTGAAGCTTTCTTT
. | TRBD2 | 17 | TRBJ2-1 | TRBV4-1 | CASSQVPGTSGSYEQFF | TGCGCCAGCAGCCAAGTCCCCGGGACTAGCGGGAGTTATGAGCAGTTCTTC
. | TRBD1 | 15 | TRBJ1-4 | TRBV5-1 | CASSFGAGGNEKLFF | TGCGCCAGCAGCTTCGGGGCAGGGGGAAATGAAAAACTGTTTTTT
. | TRBD1 | 15 | TRBJ2-7 | TRBV6-6 | CASSYRGQGAYEQYF | TGTGCCAGCAGTTACCGTGGACAGGGGGCCTACGAGCAGTACTTC
. | . | 16 | TRBJ1-4 | TRBV4-2 | CASSPTTNPTNEKLFF | TGTGCCAGCAGCCCAACTACCAATCCAACTAATGAAAAACTGTTTTTT